This TCR beta chain appears in the sequencing data of a study of blood T cells in healthy people across ages. A second about 7 to 11 cycle PCR used barcoded and J-beta primers. MiXCR was run by TCRdb on the 5' RACE reads, yielding one entry per CDR3 protein. The sample contains roughly 1,700,000 distinct CDR3 sequences, 28% of which appear only once. After removal of 6 bases from V and 2 bases from J, the junction contained 5 bases not matched to a gene. This CDR3 spans 15 amino acids. This clonotype was seen more than once but under ten times. Its specificity is unknown. General observations from the study: TCR beta diversity per million T cells fell roughly linearly with age.

Sequenced input: blood. This clonotype was sampled from a woman in her 30s in good health. The rearrangement uses TRBV12-3 or TRBV12-4 and TRBJ1-3; 9 bases are a match to TRBD1. The CDR3 DNA reads as TGTGCCAGCAGAAGCACAGGGGGCGCTGGAAACACCATATATTTT. Translating it yields CASRSTGGAGNTIYF.